This T cell receptor (beta chain) was documented in a study of blood T cells in healthy people across ages. General study findings and limits: Estimated diversity that came from one million T cells was considered an underestimate. It was not possible, with unsorted PBMCs, to conclusively compare naive and antigen-experienced cells. Higher diversity and more naive CD4+ cells were features of long-lived donors, compared to aged donors.

Primers used in a second PCR of roughly 6 to 12 cycles were a sample-barcoded 5' primer and a J-beta primer mix. Each of the samples gave a minimum of 3 million paired-end reads that contained CDR3. TCRdb fed the 5' RACE reads into MiXCR, producing one record per CDR3 protein. This repertoire shows approximately 800,000 distinct CDR3 sequences, roughly 64% found once; its top ten account for roughly 20%. This CDR3 is 15 amino acids long. V was trimmed by 3 bases and J by 7 bases, leaving 18 bases between them. Note on this clonotype: The antigen remains undetermined.

The chain links TRBV12-3 or TRBV12-4 to TRBJ2-5; perhaps TRBD2 as D (6 bases). This clonotype was obtained from a man younger than 40 in good health. Sequencing input: blood. CDR3 DNA sequence: TGTGCCAGCAGTTTTCCGGAGGGGACGCGGGGGACCCAGTACTTC. Residues: CASSFPEGTRGTQYF.